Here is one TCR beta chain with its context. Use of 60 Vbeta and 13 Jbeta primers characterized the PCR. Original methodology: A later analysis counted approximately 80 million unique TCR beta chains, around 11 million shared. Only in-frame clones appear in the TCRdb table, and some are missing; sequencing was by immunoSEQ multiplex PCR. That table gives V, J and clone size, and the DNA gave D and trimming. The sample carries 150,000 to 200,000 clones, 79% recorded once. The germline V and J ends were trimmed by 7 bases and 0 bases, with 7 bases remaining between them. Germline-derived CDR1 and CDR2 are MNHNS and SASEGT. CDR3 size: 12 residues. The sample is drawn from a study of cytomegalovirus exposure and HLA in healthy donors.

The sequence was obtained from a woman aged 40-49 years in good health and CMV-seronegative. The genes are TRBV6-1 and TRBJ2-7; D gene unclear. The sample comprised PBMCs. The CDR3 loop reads CASTGLSYEQYF. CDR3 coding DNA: TGTGCCAGCACGGGTCTCTCCTACGAGCAGTACTTC.